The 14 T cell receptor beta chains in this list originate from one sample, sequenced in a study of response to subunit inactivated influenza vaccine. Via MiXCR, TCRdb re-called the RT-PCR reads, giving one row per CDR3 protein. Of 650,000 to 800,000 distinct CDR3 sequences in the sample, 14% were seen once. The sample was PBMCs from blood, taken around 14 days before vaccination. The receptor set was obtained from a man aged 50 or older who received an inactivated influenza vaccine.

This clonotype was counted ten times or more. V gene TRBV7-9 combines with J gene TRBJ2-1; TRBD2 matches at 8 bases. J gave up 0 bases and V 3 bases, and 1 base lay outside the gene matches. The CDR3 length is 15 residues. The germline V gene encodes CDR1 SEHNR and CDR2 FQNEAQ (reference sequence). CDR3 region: CASSFGGASYNEQFF. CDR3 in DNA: TGTGCCAGCAGCTTCGGGGGGGCCTCCTACAATGAGCAGTTCTTC.

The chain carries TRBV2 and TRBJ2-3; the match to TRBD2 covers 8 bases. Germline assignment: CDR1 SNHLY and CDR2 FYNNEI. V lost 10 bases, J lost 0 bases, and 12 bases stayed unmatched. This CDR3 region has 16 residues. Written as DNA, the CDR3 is TGTGCCAACTTGAAACTTCGGGGGGGAAGCACAGATACGCAGTATTTT. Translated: CANLKLRGGSTDTQYF.

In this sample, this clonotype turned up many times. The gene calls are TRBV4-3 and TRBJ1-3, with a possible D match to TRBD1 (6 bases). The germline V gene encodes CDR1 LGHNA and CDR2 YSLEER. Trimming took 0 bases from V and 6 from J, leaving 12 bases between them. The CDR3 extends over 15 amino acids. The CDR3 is CASSQEGQGSNTIYF. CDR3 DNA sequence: TGCGCCAGCAGCCAAGAGGGGCAGGGGTCAAACACCATATATTTT.

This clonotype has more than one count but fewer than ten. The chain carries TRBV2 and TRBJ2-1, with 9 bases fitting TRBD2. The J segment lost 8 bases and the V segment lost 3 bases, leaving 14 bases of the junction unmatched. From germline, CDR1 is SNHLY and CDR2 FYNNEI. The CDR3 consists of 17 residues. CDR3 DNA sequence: TGTGCCAGCAGTGAGCTGCCTAGCGGGGTAATCGTCGATGAGCAGTTCTTC. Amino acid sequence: CASSELPSGVIVDEQFF.

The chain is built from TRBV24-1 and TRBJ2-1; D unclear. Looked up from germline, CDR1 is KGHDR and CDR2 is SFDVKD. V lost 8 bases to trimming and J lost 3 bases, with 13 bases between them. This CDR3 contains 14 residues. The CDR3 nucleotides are TGTGCCACCAACGTCGGAGCTGACTACAATGAGCAGTTCTTC. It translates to CATNVGADYNEQFF.

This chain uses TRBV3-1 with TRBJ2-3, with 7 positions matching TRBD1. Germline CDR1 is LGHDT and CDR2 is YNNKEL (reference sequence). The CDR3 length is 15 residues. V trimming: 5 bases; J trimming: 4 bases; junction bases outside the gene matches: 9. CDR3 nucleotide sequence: TGTGCCAGCAGCTTTGTGGACAGGCGCCCAGATACGCAGTATTTT. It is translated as CASSFVDRRPDTQYF.

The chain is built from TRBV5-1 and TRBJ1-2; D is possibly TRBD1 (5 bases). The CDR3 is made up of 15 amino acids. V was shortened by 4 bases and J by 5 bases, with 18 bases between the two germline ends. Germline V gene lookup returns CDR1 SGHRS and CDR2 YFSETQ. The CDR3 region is CASSQAPGTVYGYTF. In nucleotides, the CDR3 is TGCGCCAGCAGCCAAGCACCCGGGACGGTATATGGCTACACCTTC.

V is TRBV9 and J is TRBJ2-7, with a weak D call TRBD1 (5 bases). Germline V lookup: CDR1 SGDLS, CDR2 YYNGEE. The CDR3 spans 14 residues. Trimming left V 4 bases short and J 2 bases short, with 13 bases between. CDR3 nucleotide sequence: TGTGCCAGCAGCAAAAAACAGGCCGCCTACGAGCAGTACTTC. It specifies CASSKKQAAYEQYF.

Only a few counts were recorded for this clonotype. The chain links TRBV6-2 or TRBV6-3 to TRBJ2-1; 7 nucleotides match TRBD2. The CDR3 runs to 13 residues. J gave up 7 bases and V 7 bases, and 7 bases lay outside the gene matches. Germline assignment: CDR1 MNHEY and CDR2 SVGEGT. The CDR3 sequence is CASKAGTPNEQFF. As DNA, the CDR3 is TGTGCCAGCAAAGCGGGAACCCCAAATGAGCAGTTCTTC.

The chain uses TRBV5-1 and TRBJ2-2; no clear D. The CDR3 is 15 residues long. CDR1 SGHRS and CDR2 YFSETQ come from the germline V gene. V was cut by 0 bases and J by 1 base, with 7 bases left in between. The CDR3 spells CASSLDIVNTGELFF. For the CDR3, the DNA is TGCGCCAGCAGCTTGGATATTGTGAACACCGGGGAGCTGTTTTTT.

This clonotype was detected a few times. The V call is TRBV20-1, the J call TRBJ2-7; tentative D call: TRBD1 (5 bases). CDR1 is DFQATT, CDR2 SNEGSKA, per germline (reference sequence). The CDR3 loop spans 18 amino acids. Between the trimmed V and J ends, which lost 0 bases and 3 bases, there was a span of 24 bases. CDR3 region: CSARDLSLGQGEIYEQYF. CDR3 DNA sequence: TGCAGTGCTAGAGATTTAAGTTTAGGGCAGGGCGAGATCTACGAGCAGTACTTC.

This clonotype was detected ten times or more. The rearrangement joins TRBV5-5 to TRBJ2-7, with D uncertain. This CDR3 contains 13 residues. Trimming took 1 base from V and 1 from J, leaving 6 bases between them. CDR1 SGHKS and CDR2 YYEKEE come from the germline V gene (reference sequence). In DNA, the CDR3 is TGTGCCAGCAGCTTGTGGGATTCCTACGAGCAGTACTTC. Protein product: CASSLWDSYEQYF.

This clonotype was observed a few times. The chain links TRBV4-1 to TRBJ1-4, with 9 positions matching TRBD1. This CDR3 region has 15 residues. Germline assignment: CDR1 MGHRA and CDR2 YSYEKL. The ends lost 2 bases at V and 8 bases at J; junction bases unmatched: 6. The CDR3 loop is CASSQQQGAFEKLFF. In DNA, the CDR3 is TGCGCCAGCAGCCAACAACAGGGGGCGTTCGAAAAACTGTTTTTT.

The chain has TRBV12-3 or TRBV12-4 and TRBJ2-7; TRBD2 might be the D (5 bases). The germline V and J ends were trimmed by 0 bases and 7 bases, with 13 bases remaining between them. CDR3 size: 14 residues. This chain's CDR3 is CASSLAGEVVEQYF. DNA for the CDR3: TGTGCCAGCAGTTTAGCGGGAGAGGTAGTAGAGCAGTACTTC.